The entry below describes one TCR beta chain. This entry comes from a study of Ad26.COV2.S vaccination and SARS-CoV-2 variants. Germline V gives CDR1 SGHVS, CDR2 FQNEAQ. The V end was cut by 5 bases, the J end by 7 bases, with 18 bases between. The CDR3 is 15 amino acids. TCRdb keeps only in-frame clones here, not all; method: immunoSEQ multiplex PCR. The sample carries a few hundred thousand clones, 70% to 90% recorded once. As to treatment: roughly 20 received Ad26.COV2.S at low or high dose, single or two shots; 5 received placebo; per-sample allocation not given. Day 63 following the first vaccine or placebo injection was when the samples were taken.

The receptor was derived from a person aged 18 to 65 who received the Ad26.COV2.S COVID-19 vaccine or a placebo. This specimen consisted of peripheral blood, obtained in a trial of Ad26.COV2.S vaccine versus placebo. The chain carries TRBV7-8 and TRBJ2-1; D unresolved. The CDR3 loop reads CASSPGVLEGNEQFF. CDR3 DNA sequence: TGTGCCAGCAGCCCCGGAGTACTGGAAGGGAATGAGCAGTTCTTC.